This T cell receptor (beta chain) stems from a study of identical twins. Each CDR3 protein is one row after TCRdb ran MiXCR on the 5' RACE reads. This table holds some 210,000 distinct CDR3 sequences, 15% to 20% found once. CDR1 and CDR2 (germline): LGHNA, YSLEER. V was trimmed by 5 bases and J by 4 bases, leaving 12 bases between them. The CDR3 extends over 15 amino acids. The table lists this clonotype with a few counts. These same data were also listed under a study on T cells expressing NK-cell markers.

This clonotype was obtained from a woman aged 18-30 years in good health. Sequencing input: CD8+ T cells sorted from blood. The chain carries TRBV4-3 and TRBJ2-6, with D tentatively TRBD1 (6 bases). CDR3 in amino acids: CASSDGQYGANVLTF. CDR3 bases: TGCGCCAGCAGCGACGGACAGTACGGGGCCAACGTCCTGACTTTC.